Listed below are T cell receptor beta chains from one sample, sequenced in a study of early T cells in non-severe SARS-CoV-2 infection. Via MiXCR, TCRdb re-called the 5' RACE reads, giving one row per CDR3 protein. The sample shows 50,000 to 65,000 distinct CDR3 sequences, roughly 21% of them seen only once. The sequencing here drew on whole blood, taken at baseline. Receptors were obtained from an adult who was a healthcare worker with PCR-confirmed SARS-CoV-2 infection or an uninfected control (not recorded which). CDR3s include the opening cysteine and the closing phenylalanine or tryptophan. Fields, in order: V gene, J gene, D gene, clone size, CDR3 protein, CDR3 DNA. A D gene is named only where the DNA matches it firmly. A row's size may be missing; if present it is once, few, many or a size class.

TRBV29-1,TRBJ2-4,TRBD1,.,CSARQGADIQYF,TGCAGCGCTAGACAGGGGGCTGACATTCAGTACTTC
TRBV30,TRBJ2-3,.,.,CAWSNRDTQYF,TGTGCCTGGAGTAATCGGGATACGCAGTATTTT
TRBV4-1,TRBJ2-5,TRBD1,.,CASSRDPGQGVMETQYF,TGCGCCAGCAGCCGAGACCCAGGACAGGGGGTGATGGAGACCCAGTACTTC
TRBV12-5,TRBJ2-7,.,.,CASGLAGEYEQYF,TGTGCTAGTGGTTTGGCAGGGGAGTACGAGCAGTACTTC
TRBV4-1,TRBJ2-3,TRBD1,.,CASSQELGQGADTQYF,TGCGCCAGCAGCCAAGAGCTGGGACAGGGGGCGGATACGCAGTATTTT
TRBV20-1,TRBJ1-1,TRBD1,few,CSASRPGQGLSRRTFF,TGCAGTGCTAGTAGACCGGGACAGGGACTATCTCGAAGAACTTTCTTT
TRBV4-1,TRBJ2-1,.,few,CASSQVELHEQFF,TGCGCCAGCAGCCAAGTAGAACTTCATGAGCAGTTCTTC
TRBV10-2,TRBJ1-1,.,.,CASSDMGNTEAFF,TGCGCCAGCAGTGATATGGGAAACACTGAAGCTTTCTTT
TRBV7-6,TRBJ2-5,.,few,CASSLGTVSETQYF,TGTGCCAGCAGCTTGGGGACTGTTTCGGAGACCCAGTACTTC
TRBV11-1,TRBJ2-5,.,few,CASSSGLTQYF,TGTGCCAGCAGCTCAGGTTTGACCCAGTACTTC